These 18 T cell receptor beta chains share one sample of origin, sequenced in a study of blood T cell repertoires in COVID-19. TCRdb's copy holds only in-frame clones and misses some; the assay was immunoSEQ multiplex PCR. In the table there are 250,000 to 400,000 clones, around 86% of which are singletons. Sequenced input: PBMCs or T cells enriched from blood (not recorded which). The receptors come from a man in his 60s who had recovered from COVID-19.

The rearrangement joins TRBV5-5 to TRBJ1-6; 9 bases align to TRBD1. The CDR3 runs to 18 residues. The V gene end was trimmed by 5 bases and the J gene end by 0 bases; junction bases not matched to a gene: 9. From germline, CDR1 is SGHKS and CDR2 YYEKEE (reference sequence). This chain's CDR3 is CASRFSVQGASYNSPLHF. The CDR3 region has the DNA TGTGCCAGCAGATTTTCCGTACAGGGGGCCTCCTATAATTCACCCCTCCACTTT.

V is TRBV12-5 and J is TRBJ2-5; tentatively, D is TRBD1 (6 bases). V lost 5 bases and J lost 3, with 10 bases in between. Germline assignment: CDR1 LGHNT and CDR2 FRNRAP. This CDR3 is built from 13 residues. The CDR3 DNA follows: TGTGCTAGTGGTCCGGGACAAAAAGAGACCCAGTACTTC. Amino acids: CASGPGQKETQYF.

The V gene is TRBV5-1, the J gene TRBJ2-5, with 9 bases matching TRBD1. This CDR3 contains 14 residues. The V gene end was trimmed by 3 bases and the J gene end by 3 bases; junction bases not matched to a gene: 3. The V gene's germline CDR1 is SGHRS and CDR2 YFSETQ. This CDR3 reads CASSSRDREETQYF. DNA for the CDR3: TGCGCCAGCAGCTCCCGGGACAGGGAAGAGACCCAGTACTTC.

V and J are TRBV28 and TRBJ1-4; 10 bases map to TRBD1. The CDR3 sequence is 15 residues long. CDR1 is MDHEN and CDR2 is SYDVKM in the germline V gene. The junction had 8 bases not matched to a gene; V was cut back by 6 bases and J by 7 bases. CDR3 nucleotide sequence: TGTGCCAGCAGAATGGGGGGGGACAGGGGTGAAAAACTGTTTTTT. As protein: CASRMGGDRGEKLFF.

The chain combines TRBV2 with TRBJ1-5, with D possibly TRBD1 on 5 matching bases. Germline CDR1 reads SNHLY; CDR2 reads FYNNEI. CDR3 length equals 14 residues. The V end was cut by 4 bases, the J end by 5 bases, with 12 bases between. This chain's CDR3 is CASSGSRAHQPQHF. CDR3 DNA: TGTGCCAGCAGTGGAAGCAGGGCCCATCAGCCCCAGCATTTT.

J is TRBJ2-2 and V is TRBV2; no clear D. The CDR3 runs to 13 residues. Germline V gene data show CDR1 as SNHLY and CDR2 as FYNNEI. The V gene lost 0 bases and the J gene lost 6 bases, with 5 bases spanning the gap. The CDR3 is CASSEASPGELFF. The CDR3 DNA is TGTGCCAGCAGTGAAGCCAGTCCCGGGGAGCTGTTTTTT.

The V and J genes are TRBV19 and TRBJ1-1; 7 bases line up with TRBD1. Unmatched junction bases numbered 8, after V lost 5 bases and J lost 5 bases. This CDR3 contains 14 residues. Germline V gene lookup returns CDR1 LNHDA and CDR2 SQIVND (reference sequence). The CDR3 sequence: CASSSQGVGTEAFF. CDR3 DNA sequence: TGTGCCAGTAGTTCCCAGGGGGTGGGAACTGAAGCTTTCTTT.

The chain employs TRBV7-2 and TRBJ2-7; weak D call: TRBD2 (5 bases). This CDR3 spans 13 amino acids. In germline, CDR1 is SGHTA, CDR2 FQGNSA. The ends were cut back, 0 bases at V and 4 bases at J, with 7 bases in the middle. The CDR3 here is CASSLAAAYEQYF. CDR3 DNA: TGTGCCAGCAGCTTAGCAGCGGCTTACGAGCAGTACTTC. The full variable domain, its missing parts supplied by reference TRBV7-2 and TRBJ2-7, is GAGVSQSPSNKVTEKGKDVELRCDPISGHTALYWYRQSLGQGLEFLIYFQGNSAPDKSGLPSDRFSAERTGGSVSTLTIQRTQQEDSAVYLCASSLAAAYEQYFGPGTRLTVT.

The chain recombines TRBV19 with TRBJ2-1; the match to TRBD2 covers 8 bases. The CDR3 sequence is 12 residues long. V lost 6 bases and J lost 9; bases outside the gene matches: 4. Per the germline V gene, CDR1 is LNHDA and CDR2 is SQIVND (reference sequence). CDR3 amino acids: CASSKSGGEQFF. The CDR3 bases are TGTGCCAGTAGCAAGAGCGGGGGTGAGCAGTTCTTC.

This clone was seen only once. The chain has TRBV28 and TRBJ1-2; 8 bases map to TRBD1. The CDR3 is 12 residues long. Losses at the gene ends were 5 bases for V and 9 bases for J; bases not matched to a gene: 5. In germline, CDR1 is MDHEN, CDR2 SYDVKM. The DNA of the CDR3 is TGTGCCAGCAGTCCGAGGACAGGGAGCTACACCTTC. Translating gives CASSPRTGSYTF.

This chain joins TRBV5-4 and TRBJ2-5; 8 bases agree with TRBD2. CDR1 is SGHNT and CDR2 is YYREEE in the germline V gene (reference sequence). With V trimmed by 4 bases and J by 5 bases, 7 bases remained unmatched. CDR3 length: 14 amino acids. In DNA form, the CDR3 reads TGTGCCAGCAGCCCGGGGACTAGAGCGGAGACCCAGTACTTC. It encodes CASSPGTRAETQYF.

The rearrangement uses TRBV27 and TRBJ1-5, with D possibly TRBD1 on 5 matching bases. With 2 bases removed from V and 7 bases from J, the gap between germline ends came to 12 bases. The CDR3 is 14 residues long. Germline CDR1 and CDR2: MNHEY and SMNVEV (reference sequence). CDR3 DNA sequence: TGTGCCAGCAGTTTAAGGGGAACGGAGCAGCCCCAGCATTTT. This translates into CASSLRGTEQPQHF.

V gene TRBV7-2 combines with J gene TRBJ2-1, with 10 bases that match TRBD2. Germline V lookup: CDR1 SGHTA, CDR2 FQGNSA. V dropped 4 bases and J dropped 0; count of bases not matched to a gene: 6. CDR3 length equals 17 residues. This chain's CDR3 is CASSSRTSGGSYNEQFF. The DNA of the CDR3 is TGTGCCAGCAGCTCCCGGACTAGCGGAGGCTCCTACAATGAGCAGTTCTTC.

This chain connects TRBV19 to TRBJ2-6, with 7 nucleotides matching TRBD1. The length of the CDR3 is 22 residues. CDR1 is LNHDA, CDR2 SQIVND, per germline (reference sequence). V trimming: 4 bases; J trimming: 2 bases; junction bases outside the gene matches: 23. Here the CDR3 DNA reads TGTGCCAGTAGTAGATGGCCCCTACAGGGGCCCGCCTCCTTGACTGGGGCCAACGTCCTGACTTTC. It codes for CASSRWPLQGPASLTGANVLTF.

The chain uses TRBV19 and TRBJ2-1; D may be TRBD2 (5 bases). Germline assignment: CDR1 LNHDA and CDR2 SQIVND (reference sequence). V dropped 3 bases and J dropped 0 bases, with 9 bases sitting between them. The CDR3 runs to 15 residues. The CDR3 DNA sequence: TGTGCCAGTAGTATCAAAGCGGTCTCCTACAATGAGCAGTTCTTC. The encoded protein is CASSIKAVSYNEQFF.

The V and J genes are TRBV11-2 and TRBJ2-3; 8 bases map to TRBD2. Germline CDR1 SGHAT, CDR2 FQNNGV. The V and J ends lost 4 bases and 3 bases, in that order; junction bases with no gene match: 12. CDR3 size: 17 residues. The CDR3, as DNA: TGTGCCAGCAGCTCCCCCCTCCCGGGAGGGAGGACAGATACGCAGTATTTT. It specifies CASSSPLPGGRTDTQYF.

The gene calls are TRBV29-1 and TRBJ2-7; D possibly corresponds to TRBD1 (5 bases). The CDR3 is 14 residues long. Germline V lookup: CDR1 SQVTM, CDR2 ANQGSEA. Deletions cut 7 bases from V and 0 bases from J, with 16 bases between. The CDR3 DNA reads as TGCAGCGCATCTGGGGCGGTTAGCTCCTACGAGCAGTACTTC. The encoded protein is CSASGAVSSYEQYF.

This chain connects TRBV3-1 (or the pseudogene TRBV3-2) to TRBJ1-4; 9 nucleotides match TRBD1. Germline V gene sequence: CDR1 LGHDT, CDR2 YNNKEL (reference sequence). The CDR3 consists of 16 residues. V trimming: 4 bases; J trimming: 1 base; junction bases outside the gene matches: 4. The CDR3 reads CASSLRQGGTNEKLFF. The CDR3 DNA reads as TGTGCCAGCAGCCTACGACAGGGGGGAACTAATGAAAAACTGTTTTTT.